The present TCR beta chain was sequenced within a study of T-cell memory formation after mild COVID-19. TCRdb redid the calling of the 5' RACE reads with MiXCR, one entry per CDR3 protein. The sample yields about 200,000 distinct CDR3 sequences, about 9.2% seen once. The CDR3 spans 15 residues. V lost 2 bases, J lost 5 bases, and 2 bases stayed unmatched. Looked up from germline, CDR1 is SGHTA and CDR2 is FQGNSA. The TCR was taken from a young man who had mild COVID-19 (a few samples of this study predate the infection). Cell type and time point are not known. V gene TRBV7-2 combines with J gene TRBJ2-1; 11 nucleotides line up with TRBD2. Specimen: PBMCs or a T cell subset sorted from them (not recorded which). The CDR3 DNA sequence: TGTGCCAGCAGCTTACTAGCGGGGGGACACAATGAGCAGTTCTTC. This sequence encodes CASSLLAGGHNEQFF.